Below are 8 T cell receptor beta chains sequenced from a single sample in a study of blood T cell repertoires in COVID-19. The table came from immunoSEQ multiplex PCR; TCRdb's copy has only in-frame clones and leaves some out. The table includes around 100,000 clones, approximately 87% detected once. Sequencing used peripheral blood. These receptors were taken from a man aged 50 or older with acute or convalescent COVID-19.

This chain connects TRBV18 to TRBJ2-1, with D maybe TRBD1 (5 bases). Trimming cost V 1 base and J 6 bases, with 22 bases left between them. The germline CDR1 and CDR2 sequences are KGHSH and LQKENI. CDR3 size: 18 residues. The CDR3 loop is CASSPQRLGHIATNEQFF. CDR3 coding DNA: TGTGCCAGCTCACCACAACGTCTCGGACACATCGCGACCAATGAGCAGTTCTTC. Variable domain in full (rest from reference TRBV18 and TRBJ2-1): NAGVMQNPRHLVRRRGQEARLRCSPMKGHSHVYWYRQLPEEGLKFMVYLQKENIIDESGMPKERFSAEFPKEGPSILRIQQVVRGDSAAYFCASSPQRLGHIATNEQFFGPGTRLTVL.

The sample holds one count of this clone. The V and J genes are TRBV7-6 and TRBJ2-7; 9 bases match TRBD1. Per the germline V gene, CDR1 is SGHVS and CDR2 is FNYEAQ. V lost 3 bases and J lost 1; bases outside the gene matches: 13. CDR3 length equals 18 residues. The CDR3 is CASSFDRDRDSLSYEQYF. As DNA, the CDR3 is TGTGCCAGCAGCTTCGACCGGGACAGGGATTCTTTATCCTACGAGCAGTACTTC. The full variable domain, its missing parts supplied by reference TRBV7-6 and TRBJ2-7, is GAGVSQSPRYKVTKRGQDVALRCDPISGHVSLYWYRQALGQGPEFLTYFNYEAQQDKSGLPNDRFSAERPEGSISTLTIQRTEQRDSAMYRCASSFDRDRDSLSYEQYFGPGTRLTVT.

The V and J genes are TRBV15 and TRBJ2-5; D might be TRBD2 (6 bases). Trimming took off 7 bases at V and 2 bases at J, with 17 bases between the two ends. The germline V gene has CDR1 LNHNV and CDR2 YYDKDF (reference sequence). This CDR3 region has 15 residues. CDR3 residues: CATKHLATTQETQYF. CDR3 nucleotide sequence: TGTGCCACCAAACACCTAGCGACAACTCAAGAGACCCAGTACTTC.

This chain uses TRBV5-8 with TRBJ1-5, with D unresolved. The germline CDR1 and CDR2 sequences are SGHTS and YDEGEE. With 1 base removed from V and 7 bases from J, the gap between germline ends came to 9 bases. The CDR3 contains 13 residues. The CDR3 nucleotides are TGTGCCAGCAGCTTGCGGGGAAGGCAGCCCCAGCATTTT. This gives the protein CASSLRGRQPQHF.

CDR3 DNA: TGTGCCAGCAGCCCAGGAGCGGGAGGCGGATACAATGAGCAGTTCTTC. Its translation is CASSPGAGGGYNEQFF. The chain employs TRBV7-8 and TRBJ2-1; the match to TRBD2 covers 9 bases. CDR3 size: 16 residues. With V trimmed by 5 bases and J by 4 bases, 9 bases remained unmatched. Germline lookup yields CDR1 SGHVS and CDR2 FQNEAQ.

This clone was recorded a few times. The chain links TRBV4-2 to TRBJ2-3, with D unresolved. CDR3 length: 15 residues. The V gene's germline CDR1 is LGHNA and CDR2 YNFKEQ. Trimming removed 0 bases at V and 2 bases at J, with 9 bases between. CDR3 in DNA: TGTGCCAGCAGCCAAGATGCGGTAACCACAGATACGCAGTATTTT. Protein product: CASSQDAVTTDTQYF.

The chain employs TRBV19 and TRBJ2-1, with a possible D match to TRBD1 (6 bases). V was shortened by 10 bases and J by 6 bases, with 16 bases between the two germline ends. The CDR3 length is 13 residues. From germline, CDR1 is LNHDA and CDR2 SQIVND (reference sequence). CDR3 region: CATRGPKVNEQFF. The CDR3 DNA sequence: TGTGCCACCAGGGGTCCGAAGGTCAATGAGCAGTTCTTC.

The chain couples TRBV7-8 to TRBJ2-7, with D tentatively TRBD2 (7 bases). Germline lookup yields CDR1 SGHVS and CDR2 FQNEAQ. This CDR3 comprises 16 residues. Trimming pared 1 base from V and 4 bases from J, leaving 17 bases between. The DNA of the CDR3 is TGTGCCAGCAGCTTAGAGGGGGGACTACTTTTATACGAGCAGTACTTC. It encodes CASSLEGGLLLYEQYF.